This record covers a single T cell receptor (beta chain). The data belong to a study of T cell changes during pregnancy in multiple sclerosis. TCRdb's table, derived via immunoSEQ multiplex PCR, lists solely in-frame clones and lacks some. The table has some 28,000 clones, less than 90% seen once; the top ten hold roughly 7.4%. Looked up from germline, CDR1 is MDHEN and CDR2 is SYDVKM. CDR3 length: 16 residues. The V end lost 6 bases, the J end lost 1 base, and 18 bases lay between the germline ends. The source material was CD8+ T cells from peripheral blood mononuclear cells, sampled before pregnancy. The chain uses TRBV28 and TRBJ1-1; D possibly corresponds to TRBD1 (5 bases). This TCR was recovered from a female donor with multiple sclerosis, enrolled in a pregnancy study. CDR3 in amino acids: CASSRHRQYPNTEAFF. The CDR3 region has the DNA TGTGCCAGCAGCCGACACAGACAGTACCCGAACACTGAAGCTTTCTTT.